The next 27 T cell receptor beta chains were all read from a single sample in a study of Graves' ophthalmopathy and Graves' hyperthyroidism. Investigators amplified TCR beta CDR3 regions from RNA transcripts. Second-round multiplex PCR came after a first-round RT-PCR that employed HTBI primers. TCRdb re-called the multiplex PCR reads through MiXCR, storing one row per CDR3 protein. The table includes roughly 170,000 distinct CDR3 sequences, 39% detected once. Sequencing was carried out using peripheral blood. Receptors originate from a man aged 25 to 40 with Graves' ophthalmopathy.

This clonotype has at least ten counts. The chain combines TRBV28 with TRBJ2-7; 8 bases are a match to TRBD1. This CDR3 contains 15 residues. From germline, CDR1 is MDHEN and CDR2 SYDVKM. V lost 7 bases, J lost 5 bases, and 13 bases stayed unmatched. The CDR3 sequence: CASIPRGQGVNEQYF. The CDR3 DNA follows: TGTGCCAGCATCCCCAGGGGGCAGGGGGTCAACGAGCAGTACTTC. Full variable domain (rest looked up from reference TRBV28 and TRBJ2-7): DVKVTQSSRYLVKRTGEKVFLECVQDMDHENMFWYRQDPGLGLRLIYFSYDVKMKEKGDIPEGYSVSREKKERFSLILESASTNQTSMYLCASIPRGQGVNEQYFGPGTRLTVT.

Many counts were recorded for this clonotype. The CDR3 loop is CASRDVQNNQPQHF. The CDR3 DNA reads TGTGCCAGCAGGGACGTTCAGAACAATCAGCCCCAGCATTTT. The rearrangement links TRBV6-1 to TRBJ1-5; D is uncertain. CDR1 MNHNS and CDR2 SASEGT come from the germline V gene. The V end was cut by 6 bases, the J end by 3 bases, with 12 bases between. The CDR3 spans 14 residues.

The chain couples TRBV10-3 to TRBJ1-1; D is unclear. V gave up 3 bases and J gave up 5 bases, with 7 bases separating them. This CDR3 spans 12 amino acids. Germline V gene data show CDR1 as ENHRY and CDR2 as SYGVKD. The CDR3 is CAISELGTEAFF. CDR3 nucleotide sequence: TGTGCCATCAGTGAATTGGGGACTGAAGCTTTCTTT.

This clonotype has ten or more counts. This sequence joins TRBV30 and TRBJ2-7, with D uncertain. Per the germline V gene, CDR1 is GTSNPN and CDR2 is SVGIG (reference sequence). V was clipped by 5 bases and J by 2 bases, with 10 bases between them. This CDR3 comprises 12 residues. CDR3 in DNA: TGTGCCTGGTCTTCATTAGCCTACGAGCAGTACTTC. Protein product: CAWSSLAYEQYF. The complete variable domain, with remaining parts taken from reference TRBV30 and TRBJ2-7, reads SQTIHQWPATLVQPVGSPLSLECTVEGTSNPNLYWYRQAAGRGLQLLFYSVGIGQISSEVPQNLSASRPQDRQFILSSKKLLLSDSGFYLCAWSSLAYEQYFGPGTRLTVT.

This clonotype was counted at least ten times. The chain carries TRBV28 and TRBJ2-7, with 7 nucleotides matching TRBD2. The V segment lost 5 bases and the J segment 4 bases; nucleotides outside the gene matches: 14. The CDR3 has 16 amino acids. Germline V gives CDR1 MDHEN, CDR2 SYDVKM. The CDR3 loop is CASSPSRGLRNYEQYF. The CDR3 bases are TGTGCCAGCAGTCCTTCGAGGGGACTACGGAATTACGAGCAGTACTTC.

A word on this clonotype: The conserved final phenylalanine or tryptophan is absent from the CDR3, which likely points to a read error. The rearrangement joins TRBV11-2 to TRBJ2-7, with 8 bases identical to TRBD1. The germline V gene encodes CDR1 SGHAT and CDR2 FQNNGV. The CDR3 runs to 16 residues. V gave up 1 base and J gave up 4 bases; unmatched junction bases: 9. In DNA, the CDR3 is TGTGCCAGCAGCTTAGGGGCAGGGGGCGCGGGATACGAGCAGTACCTC. Translated: CASSLGAGGAGYEQYL.

The genes are TRBV10-1 and TRBJ2-4; no firm D call. V was clipped by 0 bases and J by 1 base, with 4 bases between them. Germline V gene sequence: CDR1 WNHNN, CDR2 SYGVQD (reference sequence). CDR3 length: 14 residues. Here the CDR3 reads CASSESGAKNIQYF. The CDR3 DNA follows: TGCGCCAGCAGTGAGTCAGGGGCCAAAAACATTCAGTACTTC.

This chain connects TRBV6-1 to TRBJ1-1, with 9 positions matching TRBD1. The V and J ends lost 6 bases and 4 bases, in that order; junction bases with no gene match: 6. The CDR3 has 14 residues. Germline V gene sequence: CDR1 MNHNS, CDR2 SASEGT. The CDR3 loop reads CASSVQGAPTEAFF. In DNA form, the CDR3 reads TGTGCCAGCAGCGTACAGGGGGCCCCCACTGAAGCTTTCTTT.

This sequence joins TRBV2 and TRBJ2-7; D is possibly TRBD2 (6 bases). The germline gives CDR1 SNHLY, CDR2 FYNNEI. V was pared by 5 bases and J by 7 bases, with 15 bases between. The CDR3 extends over 13 amino acids. This CDR3 reads CASSLRPAGEQYF. The DNA of the CDR3 is TGTGCCAGCAGTTTAAGGCCTGCGGGGGAGCAGTACTTC. Combining the CDR3 with reference TRBV2 and TRBJ2-7 gives the whole variable domain EPEVTQTPSHQVTQMGQEVILRCVPISNHLYFYWYRQILGQKVEFLVSFYNNEISEKSEIFDDQFSVERPDGSNFTLKIRSTKLEDSAMYFCASSLRPAGEQYFGPGTRLTVT.

This chain connects TRBV28 to TRBJ2-3, with TRBD1 identical over 7 bases. In germline, CDR1 is MDHEN, CDR2 SYDVKM. Germline trimming cut 6 bases from V and 1 base from J; bases unmatched to any gene: 7. The CDR3 covers 15 residues. The DNA of the CDR3 is TGTGCCAGCAGGCCGACCGGGACAGGCACAGATACGCAGTATTTT. The encoded protein is CASRPTGTGTDTQYF.

The genes are TRBV6-1 and TRBJ1-2; D not certain. Looked up from germline, CDR1 is MNHNS and CDR2 is SASEGT. This CDR3 is built from 13 residues. Between the trimmed V and J ends, which lost 1 base and 6 bases, there was a span of 9 bases. CDR3 in DNA: TGTGCCAGCAGTGAAGTTAGGGTTCATGGCTACACCTTC. This gives the protein CASSEVRVHGYTF.

This chain joins TRBV28 and TRBJ2-7; tentatively, D is TRBD1 (6 bases). The CDR3 is made up of 15 amino acids. Trimming took off 6 bases at V and 5 bases at J, with 20 bases between the two ends. CDR1 MDHEN and CDR2 SYDVKM come from the germline V gene. CDR3 DNA: TGTGCCAGCAGCCAACTCACAGGGTCGGTGAACGAGCAGTACTTC. Amino acids: CASSQLTGSVNEQYF.

At least ten counts were recorded for this clonotype. J is TRBJ1-1 and V is TRBV18; D ambiguous. The V and J ends lost 3 bases and 8 bases respectively, with 10 bases between them. The CDR3 length is 12 residues. The germline gives CDR1 KGHSH, CDR2 LQKENI. For the CDR3, the DNA is TGTGCCAGCTCACCCGACGCCCTAGAAGCTTTCTTT. Translating gives CASSPDALEAFF.

The J gene is TRBJ2-7, the V gene TRBV6-2 or TRBV6-3; tentative D call: TRBD1 (6 bases). The CDR3 consists of 15 residues. V dropped 2 bases and J dropped 0 bases, with 11 bases sitting between them. Germline CDR1 is MNHEY and CDR2 is SVGEGT. The CDR3 sequence is CASSYPRGTSYEQYF. The CDR3 DNA reads as TGTGCCAGCAGTTACCCCAGGGGAACCTCCTACGAGCAGTACTTC.

This clonotype has a count of ten or more. J is TRBJ1-1 and V is TRBV28; D not certain. Germline values: CDR1 MDHEN, CDR2 SYDVKM. This CDR3 has 14 amino acids. V lost 7 bases, J lost 1 base, and 13 bases lay in between. This CDR3 reads CASIPFGANTEAFF. The CDR3 nucleotides are TGTGCCAGCATTCCCTTTGGCGCGAACACTGAAGCTTTCTTT.

The gene calls are TRBV11-3 and TRBJ1-6; D perhaps matches TRBD1 (6 bases). CDR3 length equals 14 residues. The germline CDR1 and CDR2 sequences are SGHNT and YENEEA. V lost 5 bases and J 10 bases, leaving 15 bases between the germline ends. This chain's CDR3 is CASSRTGLDSPLHF. CDR3 coding DNA: TGTGCCAGCAGCCGCACAGGGTTAGACTCACCCCTCCACTTT.

V gene TRBV28 combines with J gene TRBJ2-5; 8 bases align to TRBD1. V lost 6 bases to trimming and J lost 5 bases; unmatched junction nucleotides: 8. Germline V gene lookup returns CDR1 MDHEN and CDR2 SYDVKM. The CDR3 is made up of 14 amino acids. This CDR3 is CASSRTGSRETQYF. The CDR3 nucleotides are TGTGCCAGCAGCCGGACAGGGAGCAGGGAGACCCAGTACTTC. Looking up the rest from reference TRBV28 and TRBJ2-5 gives the full variable domain: DVKVTQSSRYLVKRTGEKVFLECVQDMDHENMFWYRQDPGLGLRLIYFSYDVKMKEKGDIPEGYSVSREKKERFSLILESASTNQTSMYLCASSRTGSRETQYFGPGTRLLVL.

This clonotype occurred many times. The chain combines TRBV11-3 with TRBJ2-5; D call uncertain. The ends were cut back, 5 bases at V and 3 bases at J, with 13 bases in the middle. The CDR3 runs 14 residues. Germline V gene lookup returns CDR1 SGHNT and CDR2 YENEEA. The CDR3 DNA reads as TGTGCCAGCAGCACCCGAGAAGTGGAAGAGACCCAGTACTTC. Translation gives CASSTREVEETQYF. The full variable domain, rest sourced from reference TRBV11-3 and TRBJ2-5, is EAGVVQSPRYKIIEKKQPVAFWCNPISGHNTLYWYLQNLGQGPELLIRYENEEAVDDSQLPKDRFSAERLKGVDSTLKIQPAELGDSAVYLCASSTREVEETQYFGPGTRLLVL.

In its sample, this clonotype was seen many times. V usage is TRBV6-5 and J usage is TRBJ2-7; either TRBD1 or TRBD2 may supply D (5 bases each). Germline V lookup: CDR1 MNHEY, CDR2 SVGAGI. This CDR3 has 14 residues. V dropped 2 bases and J dropped 7 bases, with 15 bases sitting between them. CDR3 residues: CASSYSGAPGEQYF. For the CDR3, the DNA is TGTGCCAGCAGTTACAGTGGGGCTCCGGGAGAGCAGTACTTC.

The chain joins TRBV7-2 to TRBJ2-5, with 10 bases identical to TRBD1. This CDR3 comprises 16 residues. V was pared by 1 base and J by 5 bases, with 7 bases of the junction left unmatched. Germline lookup yields CDR1 SGHTA and CDR2 FQGNSA. The CDR3 spells CASSLVGGQGMETQYF. CDR3 DNA: TGTGCCAGCAGCTTAGTGGGGGGACAGGGGATGGAGACCCAGTACTTC.

The rearrangement links TRBV12-3 or TRBV12-4 to TRBJ1-2; 7 bases agree with TRBD1. The J segment lost 4 bases and the V segment lost 7 bases, leaving 6 bases of the junction unmatched. The CDR3 is made up of 13 amino acids. CDR3 in DNA: TGTGCCAGCACCTCGACAGGGAGCTATGGCTACACCTTC. Translation: CASTSTGSYGYTF.

This clonotype was seen at least ten times. V and J are TRBV30 and TRBJ2-2; D remains unclear. The V gene lost 5 bases and the J gene lost 1 base, with 5 bases spanning the gap. The CDR3 is 12 amino acids. Germline assignment: CDR1 GTSNPN and CDR2 SVGIG (reference sequence). CDR3 coding DNA: TGTGCCTGGGGAATGAACACCGGGGAGCTGTTTTTT. This encodes CAWGMNTGELFF.

The V call is TRBV2, the J call TRBJ1-5; D gene uncertain. Trimming shortened V by 8 bases and J by 4 bases, and 15 bases separated the two germline ends. The CDR3 spans 14 residues. Germline V gene sequence: CDR1 SNHLY, CDR2 FYNNEI. The CDR3 reads CASSGEVANQPQHF. CDR3 DNA sequence: TGTGCCAGCTCCGGGGAGGTGGCGAATCAGCCCCAGCATTTT.

Ten or more counts support this clonotype. The J gene is TRBJ2-7, the V gene TRBV27, with a tentative D call TRBD2 (5 bases). Germline-derived CDR1 and CDR2 are MNHEY and SMNVEV (reference sequence). The CDR3 is 13 residues long. Trimming took off 7 bases at V and 1 base at J, with 11 bases between the two ends. DNA of the CDR3: TGTGCCAGCATCTTGGACTGGTCCTACGAGCAGTACTTC. This sequence encodes CASILDWSYEQYF.

This clonotype was seen a handful of times. V is TRBV12-3 or TRBV12-4 and J is TRBJ2-5; 9 nucleotides align to TRBD1. V gave up 3 bases and J gave up 4 bases; unmatched junction bases: 3. CDR3 length: 14 residues. The CDR3 DNA is TGTGCCAGCAGTTTGCTGGGACAGGGAGAGACCCAGTACTTC. Its translation: CASSLLGQGETQYF.

In its sample, this clonotype was seen many times. The V call is TRBV12-3 or TRBV12-4, the J call TRBJ1-1; no firm D call. The germline V and J ends were trimmed by 6 bases and 5 bases, with 13 bases remaining between them. The CDR3 covers 13 residues. The CDR3 loop is CASRSGRQTEAFF. The CDR3 region has the DNA TGTGCCAGCAGGTCAGGACGGCAGACTGAAGCTTTCTTT.

V and J are TRBV6-5 and TRBJ1-1; D is ambiguous. The CDR3 is 13 residues long. Trimming took 0 bases from V and 4 from J, leaving 6 bases between them. CDR1 is MNHEY, CDR2 SVGAGI, per germline. The CDR3 DNA sequence: TGTGCCAGCAGTTACTCTGAGAGCACTGAAGCTTTCTTT. It codes for CASSYSESTEAFF.